This TCR beta chain was identified during a study of shared clonotypes between healthy human individuals (dated by TCRdb to the early 2020s). With regard to the full study: Three men and two women, aged 18 to 49 years, made up the cohort. For each donor, CD4 naive and CD4 memory were each given three plates, CD8 naive was given two plates, and CD8 memory was given one plate. To increase sequencing depth and limit assay-specific biases, different laboratories used diverse techniques to prepare libraries and sequence TCR repertoires. The study deeply sequenced blood TCR repertoires of 5 or 6 healthy adults to estimate repertoire size and the extent of clonotype sharing between individuals. Leukapheresis yielded between about 0.85 and 9.5 billion PBMCs per donor.

As for this clone: Which antigen it targets is not known. No much larger clonotype is one base removed from it; base qualities were not supplied.

CDR1 and CDR2 were assigned from the germline V gene as SGHTA and FQGTGA. The CDR3, cysteine through phenylalanine, is 14 amino acids long. CDR3 DNA only is kept here, 42 bases in frame from base 1. The junction shows trimming of 3 bases on V and 4 bases on J, plus 11 bases between the germline ends. Points the paper makes about the study in general: Estimated clonotype richness was generally larger for naive than for memory subsets. Only blood was sampled, and tissue TCR repertoires likely differ from those in blood. Pairwise subsampling led to the expectation that sequencing depth would affect the degree of clonotype sharing among donors. Sharing across a few donors was observed for approximately 4.6% of naive CD4, about 4% of naive CD8, 2.3% of memory CD4, and approximately 0.41% of memory CD8 clonotypes. Rarefaction of sorted-subset datasets indicated incomplete sequencing despite the large sequencing depth. Higher generation probabilities were observed for clonotypes shared by all four sorted-subset donors than for non-shared clonotypes. Because the study included only a small number of donors, the genetic and exposure-history diversity represented was limited.

TCR CDR3 regions were amplified from genomic DNA by multiplex PCR using the deep immunoSEQ assay. Genomic DNA extracted from each cell subset was distributed evenly over all wells of several immunoSEQ 96-well plates, and each plate served as one replicate. For sorted subsets, approximately 200 ng of genomic DNA, equivalent to around 31,000 T cell genomes, went into each replicate PCR. The purified libraries were quantified using a Qubit 3.0 fluorometer, sized with a Bioanalyzer 2100, and then quantified again using the KAPA Library Quantification kit. Each immunoSEQ 96-well plate was sequenced on its own single-read 150-cycle Illumina NextSeq 550 flow cell. On the study's bioinformatics: Because the immunoSEQ output included only junctional sequences and no quality scores, the filtering could not be the same as the filtering used for full-length reads. Sequences were annotated with PyIR, a Python wrapper for IgBLAST v1.9, using IMGT germline references to assign V/J genes and CDR3. Reads were removed for weak V/J assignments (E-value above 1e-6), missing CDR3, stop codons, out-of-frame junctions, or ambiguous translated residues. V3J clonotypes were defined by identical inferred V gene, J gene, and CDR3 amino acid sequence. Percentage overlap between repertoires was calculated by dividing the number of shared unique clonotypes by the size of the smaller repertoire. Repertoire richness was assessed with RTK rarefaction, the Chao1 estimator, and Recon v2.1 estimates of unobserved clonotypes. Generation probabilities for all TCRbeta clonotypes obtained by the gDNA method from several donors were computed using OLGA. As stored in TCRdb, this immuneACCESS dataset retains in-frame rearrangements with V and J assigned. A fraction of the clones does not appear; measured against another copy, unresolved V genes explain less than half of the discrepancy, and the remainder lacks a known reason. That table is the source of V, J and clone size, and D and trimming were worked out from the DNA. Within this sample are 2 million to 2.5 million clones, with approximately 96% of them counted one time only. The ten largest clones add up to approximately 0.13% of the sample.

The donors were healthy, HIV-negative adults who had no recently reported acute infections or vaccinations. Only Caucasian adults living in Nashville, Tennessee, USA were represented among the donors. CD4+ T cells were enriched by magnetic negative selection, after which naive cells were positively selected on CD45RA and the negative fraction was taken as the memory subset. After blood collection by leukapheresis, PBMCs were isolated using Ficoll-Histopaque density gradient centrifugation and then cryopreserved in the vapor phase of liquid nitrogen. Analytical flow cytometry was used to check the purity and quantity of every magnetically sorted T cell population. From each sorted fraction, genomic DNA was isolated and quantified by UV absorbance on a Nanodrop 2000c.

This receptor was identified in a man aged 18 to 29 in good health. The chain is encoded by TRBV7-3 joined to TRBJ2-3, with the D segment identity uncertain. Source material: naive CD4+ T cells sorted from blood. The cell subset or site label of this sample denotes: CD45RA+ positively selected. The CDR3 reads CASSFVGNADTQYF. The DNA sequence is given as TGTGCCAGCAGCTTTGTAGGGAACGCAGATACGCAGTATTTT. With the portions outside the CDR3 filled from the reference TRBV7-3 and TRBJ2-3 genes, the complete variable region becomes GAGVSQTPSNKVTEKGKYVELRCDPISGHTALYWYRQSLGQGPEFLIYFQGTGAADDSGLPNDRFFAVRPEGSVSTLKIQRTERGDSAVYLCASSFVGNADTQYFGPGTRLTVL.